The 23 T cell receptor beta chains below come from one sample, sequenced in a study of T cells in Graves' hyperthyroidism and ophthalmopathy. Researchers took RNA transcripts and amplified the TCR beta CDR3 regions from them. RT-PCR in the first round (using the HTBI primer set) targeted the TCR CDR3. TCRdb analysed the multiplex PCR reads with MiXCR anew, one entry per CDR3 protein. The sample consists of hundreds of thousands of distinct CDR3 sequences, over 35% of them appearing once. The specimen sequenced was blood. The receptors derive from a man aged 18 to 29 with Graves' hyperthyroidism.

Only a few counts were recorded for this clonotype. The genes are TRBV12-3 or TRBV12-4 and TRBJ2-5; possibly TRBD1 or TRBD2 for D (5 bases each). The V end was cut by 10 bases, the J end by 5 bases, with 17 bases between. The CDR3 sequence is 13 residues long. The CDR3 bases are TGTGCCACCCAGGACGGGACGGCGGAGACCCAGTACTTC. This translates into CATQDGTAETQYF.

The CDR3 nucleotides read TGCAGCGCAGATCAGGGGGCAGGAACTGAAGCTTTCTTT. This codes for CSADQGAGTEAFF. The chain uses TRBV29-1 and TRBJ1-1, with 8 positions matching TRBD1. The germline gives CDR1 SQVTM, CDR2 ANQGSEA. The V gene end was trimmed by 7 bases and the J gene end by 5 bases; junction bases not matched to a gene: 9. This CDR3 region has 13 residues.

The chain couples TRBV7-9 to TRBJ1-1, with D tentatively TRBD1 (5 bases). Trimming removed 2 bases at V and 3 bases at J, with 22 bases between. CDR1 and CDR2 from the germline V gene are SEHNR and FQNEAQ (reference sequence). This CDR3 has 18 residues. DNA for the CDR3: TGTGCCAGCAGCTTATACACAGGAGAATTACCTCTTGACACTGAAGCTTTCTTT. Its translation is CASSLYTGELPLDTEAFF.

The V call is TRBV5-6, the J call TRBJ1-5; D is unclear. The V gene's germline CDR1 is SGHDT and CDR2 YYEEEE. V lost 3 bases, J lost 1 base, and 11 bases lay in between. The CDR3 extends over 15 amino acids. CDR3 sequence reads: CASSSSPGSNQPQHF. The CDR3 coding sequence is TGTGCCAGCAGCTCGTCACCGGGCAGCAATCAGCCCCAGCATTTT. The full variable domain, its missing parts supplied by reference TRBV5-6 and TRBJ1-5, is DAGVTQSPTHLIKTRGQQVTLRCSPKSGHDTVSWYQQALGQGPQFIFQYYEEEERQRGNFPDRFSGHQFPNYSSELNVNALLLGDSALYLCASSSSPGSNQPQHFGDGTRLSIL.

The rearrangement uses TRBV4-1 and TRBJ1-5, with TRBD1 identical over 10 bases. The CDR3 covers 15 residues. CDR1 and CDR2 from the germline V gene are MGHRA and YSYEKL. V lost 3 bases and J lost 3; bases outside the gene matches: 2. The CDR3 DNA is TGCGCCAGCAGCCACGGGACAGGGGTCAATCAGCCCCAGCATTTT. Its translation is CASSHGTGVNQPQHF.

The chain links TRBV2 to TRBJ2-5; TRBD2 matches at 9 bases. The V and J ends lost 5 bases and 1 base, in that order; junction bases with no gene match: 5. CDR3 length: 15 residues. Germline V CDR1 and CDR2: SNHLY, FYNNEI. The CDR3 DNA is TGTGCCAGCAGTTACGCTAGCGGGGCCCAAGAGACCCAGTACTTC. Encoded protein: CASSYASGAQETQYF.

The V and J genes are TRBV10-3 and TRBJ1-2; D uncertain. Germline CDR1 ENHRY, CDR2 SYGVKD. The ends were cut back, 6 bases at V and 6 bases at J, with 17 bases in the middle. The CDR3 is 14 residues long. The CDR3 protein is CAISGRFGWNGYTF. The DNA of the CDR3 is TGTGCCATCAGCGGCCGTTTTGGGTGGAATGGCTACACCTTC.

This CDR3 reads CASSPEAESYEQYF. The CDR3, as DNA: TGTGCCAGCAGCCCGGAGGCAGAATCCTACGAGCAGTACTTC. J is TRBJ2-7 and V is TRBV2; D possibly corresponds to TRBD2 (5 bases). Between the trimmed V and J ends, which lost 6 bases and 1 base, there was a span of 13 bases. This CDR3 is built from 14 residues. Germline CDR1 SNHLY, CDR2 FYNNEI.

The table lists this clonotype with many counts. The genes are TRBV7-9 and TRBJ2-7, with D perhaps TRBD2 (5 bases). CDR1 and CDR2 (germline): SEHNR, FQNEAQ (reference sequence). V lost 0 bases to trimming and J lost 9 bases, with 9 bases between them. The CDR3 consists of 12 residues. The CDR3 region is CASSLAGVSQYF. For the CDR3, the DNA is TGTGCCAGCAGCTTAGCCGGGGTTTCGCAGTACTTC.

A remark on this clonotype: A read error may explain this, as a much larger clone is one base away. This CDR3 is CASSDGTVLETRYF. CDR3 nucleotide sequence: TGTGCCAGCAGTGATGGGACAGTCCTAGAGACCCGGTACTTC. The rearrangement links TRBV2 to TRBJ2-5, with 7 bases aligning to TRBD1. CDR3 length equals 14 residues. Germline assignment: CDR1 SNHLY and CDR2 FYNNEI.

This sequence joins TRBV5-1 and TRBJ1-3; 9 bases are a match to TRBD1. The CDR3 is made up of 15 amino acids. Germline loops: CDR1 SGHRS, CDR2 YFSETQ. The V segment lost 4 bases and the J segment 1 base; nucleotides outside the gene matches: 3. Here the CDR3 DNA reads TGCGCCAGCAGCACGGGACAGGGTTCTGGAAACACCATATATTTT. Amino acids: CASSTGQGSGNTIYF.

This clonotype was observed a single time. This chain links TRBV10-3 with TRBJ1-2, with a possible D match to TRBD1 (6 bases). The CDR3 has 14 residues. Trimming removed 4 bases at V and 5 bases at J, with 14 bases between. Looked up from germline, CDR1 is ENHRY and CDR2 is SYGVKD. CDR3: CAISAVQGSYGYTF. CDR3 nucleotide sequence: TGTGCCATCAGTGCCGTACAGGGAAGTTATGGCTACACCTTC.

This clonotype came up many times. The chain uses TRBV13 and TRBJ2-5; 10 bases are shared with TRBD2. Germline assignment: CDR1 PRHDT and CDR2 FYEKMQ (reference sequence). J was trimmed by 3 bases and V by 1 base; bases with no gene match: 2. The CDR3 runs 15 residues. The CDR3 bases are TGTGCCAGCAGCTTAGACCTAGCGGGAGAAGAGACCCAGTACTTC. This codes for CASSLDLAGEETQYF.

This clonotype came up once. The DNA of the CDR3 is TGTGCCAGCAGCTTAGAGCAGGGGGAGCAGTACTTC. Translating it yields CASSLEQGEQYF. The chain combines TRBV7-9 with TRBJ2-7; D perhaps matches TRBD1 (6 bases). Trimming shortened V by 1 base and J by 7 bases, and 8 bases separated the two germline ends. Per the germline V gene, CDR1 is SEHNR and CDR2 is FQNEAQ (reference sequence). The CDR3 is 12 amino acids.

This clonotype has more than one count but fewer than ten. V gene TRBV5-1 combines with J gene TRBJ1-1, with 7 bases lining up with TRBD1. With 4 bases clipped from V and 7 bases from J, the junction kept 4 bases outside the gene matches. This CDR3 has 12 residues. Looked up from germline, CDR1 is SGHRS and CDR2 is YFSETQ. For the CDR3, the DNA is TGCGCCAGCAGCCCCGACAGGGTTGAAGCTTTCTTT. It yields the protein CASSPDRVEAFF.

In this sample, this clonotype turned up once. Germline and junction disagree at one end, which may indicate a read error. The V call is TRBV2, the J call TRBJ2-2; perhaps TRBD1 as D (6 bases). The V gene's germline CDR1 is SNHLY and CDR2 FYNNEI. The CDR3 covers 14 residues. The CDR3 sequence is CAGSESGVTGELFF. The CDR3 DNA reads as TGTGCCGGCAGTGAATCAGGGGTCACCGGGGAGCTGTTTTTT.

This clonotype was picked up many times. This chain uses TRBV7-9 with TRBJ1-2, with 9 bases fitting TRBD1. V lost 5 bases, J lost 4 bases, and 11 bases stayed unmatched. The V gene's germline CDR1 is SEHNR and CDR2 FQNEAQ (reference sequence). The CDR3 is 16 residues long. The CDR3 DNA reads TGTGCCAGCAGCCATACCGGGACAGGGTTAACCTATGGCTACACCTTC. Encoded protein: CASSHTGTGLTYGYTF.

This clonotype has at least ten counts. V usage is TRBV7-8 and J usage is TRBJ1-1, with D tentatively TRBD1 (6 bases). V lost 5 bases to trimming and J lost 4 bases, with 14 bases between them. Germline V gene data show CDR1 as SGHVS and CDR2 as FQNEAQ. The CDR3 sequence is 14 residues long. The CDR3 region is CASSHYKGGTEAFF. CDR3 sequence (DNA): TGTGCCAGCAGCCATTACAAGGGGGGCACTGAAGCTTTCTTT.

A few counts support this clonotype. The chain has TRBV12-3 or TRBV12-4 and TRBJ1-5; unclear D gene. V lost 9 bases and J lost 0, with 3 bases in between. The length of the CDR3 is 11 residues. CDR3 coding DNA: TGTGCCAGGGATAGCAATCAGCCCCAGCATTTT. Its translation is CARDSNQPQHF.

The chain is built from TRBV15 and TRBJ2-2; the D is unclear. Trimming removed 3 bases at V and 5 bases at J, with 7 bases between. In germline, CDR1 is LNHNV, CDR2 YYDKDF (reference sequence). The CDR3 is 13 amino acids. CDR3 nucleotide sequence: TGTGCCACCAGCAGCGCACGGACCGGGGAGCTGTTTTTT. It is translated as CATSSARTGELFF.

The chain recombines TRBV29-1 with TRBJ2-7; D is perhaps TRBD1 (6 bases). The germline V and J ends were trimmed by 0 bases and 3 bases, with 15 bases remaining between them. The length of the CDR3 is 15 residues. Germline assignment: CDR1 SQVTM and CDR2 ANQGSEA. CDR3 amino acids: CSVEDCQGINYEQYF. The CDR3 nucleotides read TGCAGCGTTGAAGACTGCCAGGGGATAAACTACGAGCAGTACTTC.

V usage is TRBV12-3 or TRBV12-4 and J usage is TRBJ2-7; D is ambiguous. This CDR3 region has 14 residues. Trimming shortened V by 8 bases and J by 5 bases, and 19 bases separated the two germline ends. CDR3 nucleotides: TGTGCCAGCTCCGGTATGGGTGAGTTCAACGAGCAGTACTTC. The encoded protein is CASSGMGEFNEQYF.

The V call is TRBV5-4, the J call TRBJ1-6; possible D gene TRBD1, 5 bases. The CDR3 spans 18 residues. V lost 3 bases, J lost 7 bases, and 23 bases lay in between. The germline gives CDR1 SGHNT, CDR2 YYREEE (reference sequence). This CDR3 reads CASSWGQTAGVGNSPLHF. For the CDR3, the DNA is TGTGCCAGCAGCTGGGGCCAGACGGCGGGGGTGGGAAATTCACCCCTCCACTTT.